The T cell receptor beta chain under discussion was sequenced for a study of blood T cells in healthy people across ages (dated by TCRdb to about 2015). Turning to the overall study: Template switching captured roughly one uniquely barcoded TCR beta cDNA molecule per two T cells in model experiments. To avoid experimental bias, donors of different ages were randomly spread across the sequencing lanes. Age-related changes in TCR beta repertoire diversity were measured in the study by deep sequencing normalized with unique cDNA molecular identifiers. The donors were divided into four age groups: young (average around 16 years), middle-aged (approximately 39), aged (approximately 62) and long-lived (about 80). The study analyzed two additional independent replicas of 1 million unique cDNA reads from the same blood draw for two donors, one aged 18 to 29 and one aged 80 or older.

Germline trimming: 5 bases from V, 9 bases from J; junction bases outside gene matches: 9. Reading from cysteine to phenylalanine, the CDR3 counts 13 amino acids. The kept DNA is CDR3 alone, 39 bases in frame from the first base. The germline V gene supplies CDR1 SGHTA and CDR2 FQGNSA. Donors were around 37 systemically healthy Caucasian individuals from Russia aged 6 to 90 years. Around 9.7 milliliters of peripheral blood were collected from each donor into EDTA-treated Vacutainer tubes. Ficoll-Paque density-gradient centrifugation was used to isolate PBMCs, with at least 6 million obtained per sample. Total RNA, at least 6 micrograms per sample, was extracted from PBMCs with Trizol reagent. For every donor, flow cytometry on a PBMC aliquot measured the percentage of naive CD45RAhigh/CD27high T cells. This clonotype was detected only a few times. Its target antigen remains unknown. Base qualities are not at hand, and no much larger clone is one base apart.

Summary of the overall study and its limitations: Compared with the aged group, the long-lived group had more naive CD4+ T cells, fewer expanded clones and increased TCR diversity, suggesting age selection. There was a strong correlation between observed TCR beta diversity and the percentage of naive T cells measured by flow cytometry. Bulk unsorted PBMC profiling prevented conclusive comparison of naive and antigen-experienced compartments. The CMV infection status of donors was not known, potentially confounding age-related changes in expanded clonotypes. Estimates of total diversity based on one million sequenced T cells were regarded as lower bounds and as underestimates. Observed TCR beta diversity per million T cells fell roughly linearly with age, and a significant reduction was already apparent by age roughly 40.

Receptor amplification or capture employed 5' RACE. Sequencing instrument: Illumina HiSeq 2500. The second PCR ran for roughly 7 to 12 cycles and used a J-beta primer mix along with a sample-barcoded 5' primer. A template-switch 5' adaptor carrying 12 random nucleotides introduced a unique molecular identifier onto each TCR beta cDNA molecule. At least 2.5 million CDR3-containing paired-end reads were obtained from each sample. First-strand cDNA synthesis was performed from all RNA using the Mint cDNA synthesis kit, with priming by a TRBC-specific oligonucleotide. Following uracil-DNA glycosylase treatment, all cDNA underwent a first 18-cycle PCR with the universal primers M1SS and BC2_uni_R. The authors' pipeline ran thus. For normalization, 1 million high-quality reads, each with a distinct molecular identifier, were randomly selected from each sample. Instead of being binned into consensus sequences, reads that shared molecular identifiers were thrown out. MiTCR, set to a Q25 quality threshold and the strictest error-elimination algorithm, was used for CDR3 identification, clonotype clustering and error correction. A nonparametric unseen species model with Euler transformation was used to estimate a lower bound on total TCR beta diversity. TCRdb reprocessed the public reads (quality trimming at Q25 with fastp, clone calling with MiXCR) and kept in-frame beta chains. Here each entry gathers all rows of one CDR3 protein and keeps the most common genes and DNA. In this record, the V and J calls reflect TCRdb's handling and not the investigators' own analysis. The sample profile shows 790,000 or so distinct CDR3 sequences; around half of them were found once. Roughly 18% of the sample is held by the ten biggest clonotypes.

The clonotype was recovered from a man older than 75 in good health. The rearrangement joined TRBV7-2 to TRBJ1-2, with 7 junctional bases fitting TRBD1. Sample: blood. The nucleotide sequence is given as TGTGCCAGCAGCCCCGGGACAGCCCCAAGCTACACCTTC. Its protein product is CASSPGTAPSYTF.